A single sample is the source of the 14 T cell receptor beta chains below, sequenced in a study of patients and donors after allogeneic stem cell transplantation. Each CDR3 protein is one row after TCRdb ran MiXCR on the RT-PCR reads. The sample lists about 960,000 distinct CDR3 sequences; 15% to 20% were seen once. Sequenced: blood, either unsorted or a sorted T cell fraction (not recorded which). These receptors all stem from a human donor who was either an allogeneic HSCT recipient or a stem cell or donor lymphocyte infusion donor (not recorded which). It is not recorded whose cells these are; they may come from a transplant donor.

This clonotype was found a few times. V is TRBV20-1 and J is TRBJ1-1, with 7 bases lining up with TRBD1. Germline CDR1 reads DFQATT; CDR2 reads SNEGSKA (reference sequence). The CDR3 covers 14 residues. Trimming removed 2 bases from V and 5 bases from J; junction bases left unmatched: 8. The CDR3 protein is CSARPAGGATEAFF. CDR3 nucleotide sequence: TGCAGTGCTAGACCGGCAGGGGGGGCGACTGAAGCTTTCTTT.

In its sample, this clonotype was seen a few times. The V gene is TRBV5-1, the J gene TRBJ1-6; D call uncertain. The V gene's germline CDR1 is SGHRS and CDR2 YFSETQ. This CDR3 spans 15 amino acids. Trimming took 1 base from V and 3 from J, leaving 8 bases between them. CDR3 amino acids: CASSLLADYNSPLHF. Here the CDR3 DNA reads TGCGCCAGCAGCTTGCTCGCAGACTATAATTCACCCCTCCACTTT.

This clonotype turned up a few times. The J gene is TRBJ2-2, the V gene TRBV5-1; D is possibly TRBD1 or TRBD2 (5 bases each). The V gene lost 4 bases and the J gene lost 0 bases, with 13 bases spanning the gap. CDR1 and CDR2 from the germline V gene are SGHRS and YFSETQ. CDR3 length equals 16 residues. This chain's CDR3 is CASSRRGPPNTGELFF. In nucleotides, the CDR3 is TGCGCCAGCAGCCGTCGGGGACCACCGAACACCGGGGAGCTGTTTTTT.

The chain uses TRBV4-3 and TRBJ2-2; D not certain. Trimming took off 1 base at V and 6 bases at J, with 9 bases between the two ends. The germline gives CDR1 LGHNA, CDR2 YSLEER. CDR3 length: 14 residues. The CDR3 bases are TGCGCCAGCAGCCAAGTTCTGGCACCCGGGGAGCTGTTTTTT. Its translation is CASSQVLAPGELFF.

The V and J genes are TRBV6-5 and TRBJ2-7; possibly TRBD2 for D (5 bases). V was pared by 6 bases and J by 3 bases, with 9 bases between. Germline CDR1 and CDR2: MNHEY and SVGAGI. The CDR3 has 12 residues. CDR3 in DNA: TGTGCCAGCAGGACCACTAGCTACGAGCAGTACTTC. Translated, it gives CASRTTSYEQYF.

This clonotype was seen a few times. The genes are TRBV7-3 and TRBJ1-1; D perhaps matches TRBD1 (6 bases). Germline V CDR1 and CDR2: SGHTA, FQGTGA. CDR3 length: 15 residues. The germline V and J ends were trimmed by 2 bases and 5 bases, with 15 bases remaining between them. In nucleotides, the CDR3 is TGTGCCAGCAGCTTATTAGGTGGGGGCTGGACTGAAGCTTTCTTT. The encoded protein is CASSLLGGGWTEAFF.

This clonotype came up a few times. The gene calls are TRBV10-3 and TRBJ2-7, with 9 bases that match TRBD1. This CDR3 comprises 17 residues. V gave up 0 bases and J gave up 1 base; unmatched junction bases: 7. Germline V gene sequence: CDR1 ENHRY, CDR2 SYGVKD. The CDR3 protein is CAISESTRGQGSYEQYF. The DNA for the CDR3 is TGTGCCATCAGTGAGTCGACTCGGGGACAGGGTTCCTACGAGCAGTACTTC.

The CDR3 nucleotides are TGTGCCAGCAGACTCGTTCGGGACGGATTAAGTGACTCTGGGGCCAACGTCCTGACTTTC. It codes for CASRLVRDGLSDSGANVLTF. This chain links TRBV6-1 with TRBJ2-6; D is tentatively TRBD1 or TRBD2 (5 bases each). The CDR3 is made up of 20 amino acids. Germline CDR1 MNHNS, CDR2 SASEGT. The V gene lost 6 bases and the J gene lost 0 bases, with 24 bases spanning the gap.

This clonotype was seen at least ten times. The chain has TRBV5-1 and TRBJ2-1; possible D gene TRBD1, 5 bases. Per the germline V gene, CDR1 is SGHRS and CDR2 is YFSETQ. The CDR3 has 14 amino acids. Trimming took off 0 bases at V and 3 bases at J, with 7 bases between the two ends. This chain's CDR3 is CASSLGQNYNEQFF. CDR3 sequence (DNA): TGCGCCAGCAGCTTGGGACAGAACTACAATGAGCAGTTCTTC. Filled out from reference TRBV5-1 and TRBJ2-1, the complete variable domain reads KAGVTQTPRYLIKTRGQQVTLSCSPISGHRSVSWYQQTPGQGLQFLFEYFSETQRNKGNFPGRFSGRQFSNSRSEMNVSTLELGDSALYLCASSLGQNYNEQFFGPGTRLTVL.

This clonotype occurred a few times. The chain has TRBV4-1 and TRBJ2-2, with 7 nucleotides matching TRBD1. Unmatched junction bases numbered 14, after V lost 4 bases and J lost 9 bases. CDR3 size: 16 residues. Germline CDR1 and CDR2: MGHRA and YSYEKL. The CDR3 is CASSRGRGLPGRELFF. CDR3 bases: TGCGCCAGCAGCCGGGGCAGGGGGTTACCCGGCCGGGAGCTGTTTTTT.

V is TRBV29-1 and J is TRBJ1-2, with D hard to call. CDR3 size: 10 residues. Germline-derived CDR1 and CDR2 are SQVTM and ANQGSEA. The CDR3 nucleotides read TGCAGTGCTGCCGAGGGTGGCTACACCTTC. Its translation is CSAAEGGYTF.

This clonotype was seen a few times. The chain employs TRBV2 and TRBJ1-5, with D unresolved. Germline-derived CDR1 and CDR2 are SNHLY and FYNNEI. The CDR3 totals 15 residues. Between the trimmed V and J ends, which lost 7 bases and 5 bases, there was a span of 18 bases. CDR3 coding DNA: TGTGCCAGCACCCGGACGCCGTCTTACGATCAGCCCCAGCATTTT. It is translated as CASTRTPSYDQPQHF.

V usage is TRBV29-1 and J usage is TRBJ1-4; a weak D match, TRBD1 (5 bases). V shed 0 bases and J shed 6 bases, with 11 bases lying between them. Germline CDR1 SQVTM, CDR2 ANQGSEA. The length of the CDR3 is 14 residues. The CDR3 bases are TGCAGCGTTGAAGATGTGGGGGTCGATGAAAAACTGTTTTTT. It yields the protein CSVEDVGVDEKLFF.

The chain joins TRBV6-2 or TRBV6-3 to TRBJ2-7; 8 bases align to TRBD1. The CDR3 is made up of 13 amino acids. The germline V gene encodes CDR1 MNHEY and CDR2 SVGEGT. Unmatched junction bases numbered 5, after V lost 7 bases and J lost 3 bases. CDR3 amino acids: CASINRGFYEQYF. CDR3 coding DNA: TGTGCCAGCATCAACAGGGGGTTCTACGAGCAGTACTTC.